The count of the clone carrying this T cell receptor beta chain is one. Its specificity is not known. The V gene lost 1 base and the J gene lost 7 bases, with 13 bases spanning the gap. The CDR3 totals 14 residues. CDR1 SGHDN and CDR2 FVKESK come from the germline V gene. Profiling relied on immunoSEQ multiplex PCR, and the TCRdb table lists in-frame clones only, not all of them. This table holds 55,000 to 65,000 clones, about 92% found once. The sample originates from a study of cytomegalovirus exposure and HLA in healthy donors. Findings and caveats of the study: In vitro testing confirmed a few CMV-associated chains as specific for CMV antigens.

Material: PBMCs. The clonotype originates from a man between 18 and 35 years old in good health and CMV-seronegative. The rearrangement uses TRBV14 and TRBJ2-5; perhaps TRBD2 as D (8 bases). CDR3 DNA sequence: TGTGCCAGCAGCCAAGGACGGGAGGGGGCGACCCAGTACTTC. Protein product: CASSQGREGATQYF.